This T cell receptor beta chain was observed in a study of T cell responses to AZD1222 COVID-19 vaccine. V lost 6 bases, J lost 8 bases, and 16 bases lay in between. The CDR3 length is 12 residues. Per germline, CDR1 SQVTM and CDR2 ANQGSEA. Study-wide findings and caveats: Regions 160-218 and 743-854 held dominance among vaccine-associated CD4 TCRs, which spanned spike. Repertoire sampling was restricted to post-peak T cell response timepoints. Unmutated regions of variants are reportedly targeted by nearly half of spike-specific TCRs. The breadth and depth of Spike-specific TCRs increased once two AZD1222 doses had been given.

This table comes from immunoSEQ multiplex PCR, and its TCRdb copy is limited to in-frame clones, with some not included. Of 80,000 to 90,000 clones detected, under 95% appear once; the ten largest clones hold roughly 5.5%. Of note for this clone: What it binds is unknown.

The sequence was collected from an adult in good health. Sequenced here: peripheral blood, sampled on day 0 of MenACWY control vaccination. The chain recombines TRBV29-1 with TRBJ1-2; no firm D call. CDR3 protein: CSVARMGGGYTF. The CDR3 nucleotides read TGCAGCGTCGCCAGGATGGGCGGGGGCTACACCTTC.